The 13 T cell receptor beta chains below were found in one sample sequenced in a study of T cells in women clearing cervical HPV infection (dated 2018 in TCRdb). To prepare the library, the immunoSEQ multiplex PCR assay was applied. TCRdb took this table from immuneACCESS and kept in-frame rearrangements with V and J called. Such tables lack part of the clones; where checked against another copy, unresolved V genes explain under half of the gap, and the rest is unexplained. The sample's table lists a count of more than 20,000 clones. About 8.8% of the sample lies in the top ten. The source material was blood buffy coat. The receptors shown here come from a woman between 18 and 69 years old with a cervical HPV16 infection that either progressed to CIN3+ or cleared (not recorded which).

Its frequency marks this clone as medium-sized (0.01 to 0.1%). The read ends 3 residues shy of where the CDR3 ends; the end is completed using the germline J gene. This chain uses TRBV29-1 with TRBJ2-3, with a possible D match to TRBD1 (6 bases). Germline CDR1 and CDR2: SQVTM and ANQGSEA. The CDR3 has 16 residues. V lost 0 bases and J lost 5, with 18 bases in between. The CDR3 is CSVEDQARGLVDTQYF. CDR3 DNA, as far as it was read: TGCAGCGTTGAAGATCAAGCCAGGGGATTGGTAGATACG.

A word on this clone: Read data end 3 residues before the CDR3 end; the end is taken from the germline J gene. The rearrangement uses TRBV5-1 and TRBJ1-1, with TRBD1 identical over 7 bases. Trimming cost V 0 bases and J 4 bases; bases outside gene matches: 6. In germline, CDR1 is SGHRS, CDR2 YFSETQ. The length of the CDR3 is 15 residues. The CDR3 reads CASSLVQQGITEAFF. The CDR3 DNA, read in part, is TGCGCCAGCAGCTTGGTCCAACAGGGGATCACTGAA.

With respect to this clone: The read is 3 residues too short to cover the CDR3 end, so that end is filled in from the germline J gene. The chain is built from TRBV2 and TRBJ2-7; D not resolved. Germline lookup yields CDR1 SNHLY and CDR2 FYNNEI. V was pared by 4 bases and J by 2 bases, with 9 bases between. CDR3 length equals 13 residues. The CDR3 region is CASSAGSAYEQYF. CDR3 DNA, as far as it was read: TGTGCCAGCAGTGCTGGCAGTGCCTACGAG.

A note on this clone: The read gets to within 3 residues of the CDR3 end, and the germline J gene fills in the rest. The rearrangement uses TRBV28 and TRBJ2-7, with TRBD1 identical over 11 bases. This CDR3 is 16 amino acids long. Looked up from germline, CDR1 is MDHEN and CDR2 is SYDVKM. V shed 2 bases, J shed 5 bases, and the junction held 8 bases outside the gene matches. Partial CDR3 DNA: TGTGCCAGCAGTTTAAGCGGGACAGGGGGGTTTCACGAG. It encodes CASSLSGTGGFHE. The CDR3 in full is CASSLSGTGGFHEQYF.

A word on this clone: The observed sequence ends 3 residues before the CDR3 terminus, with the missing tail filled in from the germline J gene. The rearrangement links TRBV11-3 to TRBJ2-5, with D possibly TRBD1 on 6 matching bases. The CDR3 sequence is 14 residues long. Germline V gene lookup returns CDR1 SGHNT and CDR2 YENEEA. V dropped 0 bases and J dropped 5 bases, with 10 bases sitting between them. CDR3 sequence reads: CASSLEFQGETQYF. The sequenced CDR3 bases are TGTGCCAGCAGCTTAGAATTCCAGGGGGAGACC.

Points on this clone: The CDR3 extends 3 residues past the end of the read, so its final part is completed from the germline J gene. The J gene is TRBJ2-5, the V gene TRBV24-1; tentatively, D is TRBD1 (5 bases). V lost 3 bases and J lost 5, with 15 bases in between. The CDR3 has 15 amino acids. Germline lookup yields CDR1 KGHDR and CDR2 SFDVKD. The covered CDR3 bases are TGTGCCACCAGTGATCCCAGGGCATCCGGGGAGACC. Translated: CATSDPRASGET. The full CDR3 sequence reads CATSDPRASGETQYF.

CDR3 sequence: CASSLGPGLDGYTF. The DNA read from the CDR3 is TGTGCCAGCAGTTTAGGTCCAGGGCTGGATGGC. The V and J genes are TRBV12-3 or TRBV12-4 and TRBJ1-2; the D gene is possibly TRBD1 (5 bases). The CDR3 end falls 3 residues outside the read, so it is completed with the germline J gene. With 1 base removed from V and 6 bases from J, the gap between germline ends came to 12 bases. The CDR3 has 14 residues.

About this clone itself: The read falls 3 residues short of the CDR3 end, and the missing part is taken from the germline J gene. The rearrangement uses TRBV5-6 and TRBJ1-3; D is possibly TRBD1 (5 bases). CDR1 and CDR2 from the germline V gene are SGHDT and YYEEEE. The CDR3 covers 14 residues. V was shortened by 5 bases and J by 4 bases, with 13 bases between the two germline ends. The CDR3 spells CASRQTGVGNTIYF. Incomplete CDR3 DNA: TGTGCCAGCAGACAAACAGGCGTGGGAAACACC.

On this clone: From the germline J gene comes the end of the CDR3, since the read stops 3 residues before it. This rearrangement joins TRBV7-2 to TRBJ1-1; a weak D match, TRBD1 (6 bases). V was cut by 5 bases and J by 3 bases, with 13 bases left in between. Germline-derived CDR1 and CDR2 are SGHTA and FQGNSA. This CDR3 has 14 residues. The CDR3 region is CASSKQGSDTEAFF. CDR3 DNA (partial): TGTGCCAGCAGCAAACAGGGCTCGGACACTGAA.

Details on this clone: The read comes to an end 3 residues before the CDR3 does, leaving the germline J gene to fill in the end. The rearrangement uses TRBV5-6 and TRBJ1-1; D uncertain. The CDR3 is 13 residues long. Germline values: CDR1 SGHDT, CDR2 YYEEEE. Deletions cut 2 bases from V and 7 bases from J, with 12 bases between. The sequenced part of the CDR3 DNA is TGTGCCAGCAGCTTTGGCCCTCAAAGTGAA. This encodes CASSFGPQSE. The entire CDR3 protein reads CASSFGPQSEAFF.

Concerning this clone itself: The sequenced fragment ends 3 residues before the CDR3 boundary, so the rest is inferred from the germline J gene. The genes are TRBV7-9 and TRBJ2-7; 7 nucleotides match TRBD1. V gave up 11 bases and J gave up 5 bases; unmatched junction bases: 9. Germline V gene data show CDR1 as SEHNR and CDR2 as FQNEAQ (reference sequence). The CDR3 sequence is 12 residues long. CDR3 protein: CAGTGVWDEQYF. The DNA read from the CDR3 is TGTGCCGGCACAGGGGTCTGGGACGAG. The whole variable domain, filled in from reference TRBV7-9 and TRBJ2-7, reads DTGVSQNPRHKITKRGQNVTFRCDPISEHNRLYWYRQTLGQGPEFLTYFQNEAQLEKSRLLSDRFSAERPKGSFSTLEIQRTEQGDSAMYLCAGTGVWDEQYFGPGTRLTVT.

Concerning this clone: Read coverage stops 3 residues before the CDR3 terminus; the germline J gene supplies the remainder. The V gene is TRBV7-3, the J gene TRBJ2-3, with TRBD2 matching over 7 bases. The CDR3 is 15 amino acids. CDR1 is SGHTA, CDR2 FQGTGA, per germline. The V and J ends lost 5 bases and 1 base, in that order; junction bases with no gene match: 6. The DNA read from the CDR3 is TGTGCCAGCAGCAGAACTAGCGAAGGCACAGATACG. This encodes CASSRTSEGTDT. The whole CDR3 protein is CASSRTSEGTDTQYF.

Regarding this clone: The read terminates 3 residues ahead of where the CDR3 ends, so the germline J gene completes it. The chain links TRBV11-3 to TRBJ2-5; 8 bases align to TRBD2. In germline, CDR1 is SGHNT, CDR2 YENEEA. Losses at the gene ends were 4 bases for V and 2 bases for J; bases not matched to a gene: 3. CDR3 length equals 14 residues. CDR3 loop: CASSSGTSQETQYF. CDR3 DNA (partial): TGTGCCAGCAGCTCCGGGACTAGTCAAGAGACC.